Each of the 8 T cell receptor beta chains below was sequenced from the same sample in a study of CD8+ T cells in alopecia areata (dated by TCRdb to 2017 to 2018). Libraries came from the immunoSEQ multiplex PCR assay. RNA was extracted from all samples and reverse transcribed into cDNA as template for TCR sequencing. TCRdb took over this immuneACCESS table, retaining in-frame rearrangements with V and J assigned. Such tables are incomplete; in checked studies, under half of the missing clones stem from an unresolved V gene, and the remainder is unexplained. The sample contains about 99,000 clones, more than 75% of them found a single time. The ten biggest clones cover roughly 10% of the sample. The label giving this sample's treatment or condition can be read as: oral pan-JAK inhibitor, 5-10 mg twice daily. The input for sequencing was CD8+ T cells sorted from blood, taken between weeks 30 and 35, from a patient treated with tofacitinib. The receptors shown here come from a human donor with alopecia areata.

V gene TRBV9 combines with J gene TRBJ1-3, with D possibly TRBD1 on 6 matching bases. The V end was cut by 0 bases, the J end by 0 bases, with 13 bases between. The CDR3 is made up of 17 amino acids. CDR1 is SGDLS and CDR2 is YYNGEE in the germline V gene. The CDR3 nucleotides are TGTGCCAGCAGCGTAGAGGGGGACCCCTTCTCTGGAAACACCATATATTTT. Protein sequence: CASSVEGDPFSGNTIYF.

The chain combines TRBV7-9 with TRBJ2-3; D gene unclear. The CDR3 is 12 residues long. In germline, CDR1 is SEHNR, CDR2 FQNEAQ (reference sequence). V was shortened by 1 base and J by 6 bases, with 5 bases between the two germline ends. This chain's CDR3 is CASSLDADTQYF. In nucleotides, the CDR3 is TGTGCCAGCAGCTTAGACGCGGATACGCAGTATTTT.

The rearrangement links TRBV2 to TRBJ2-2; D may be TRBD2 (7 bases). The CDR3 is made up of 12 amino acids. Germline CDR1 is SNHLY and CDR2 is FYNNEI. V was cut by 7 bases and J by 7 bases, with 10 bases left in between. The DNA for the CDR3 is TGTGCCAGCATCGGGGGGCTCGGGGAGCTGTTTTTT. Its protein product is CASIGGLGELFF.

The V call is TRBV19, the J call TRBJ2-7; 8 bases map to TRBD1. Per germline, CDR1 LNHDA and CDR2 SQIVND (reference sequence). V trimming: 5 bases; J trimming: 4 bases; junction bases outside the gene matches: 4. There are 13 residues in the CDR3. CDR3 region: CASSPRQGYEQYF. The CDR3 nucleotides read TGTGCCAGTAGTCCGCGACAGGGGTACGAGCAGTACTTC.

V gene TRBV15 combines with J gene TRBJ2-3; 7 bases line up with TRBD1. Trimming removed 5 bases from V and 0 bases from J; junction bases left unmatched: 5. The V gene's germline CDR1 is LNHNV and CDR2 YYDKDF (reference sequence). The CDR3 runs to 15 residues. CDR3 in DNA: TGTGCCACCAGCGGGACAGCTTTTAGCACAGATACGCAGTATTTT. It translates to CATSGTAFSTDTQYF.

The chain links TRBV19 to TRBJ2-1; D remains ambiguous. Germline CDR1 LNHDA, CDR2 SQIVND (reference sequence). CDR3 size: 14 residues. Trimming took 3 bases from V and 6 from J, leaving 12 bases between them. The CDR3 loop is CASSMVAELNEQFF. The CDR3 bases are TGTGCCAGTAGTATGGTAGCTGAACTCAATGAGCAGTTCTTC.

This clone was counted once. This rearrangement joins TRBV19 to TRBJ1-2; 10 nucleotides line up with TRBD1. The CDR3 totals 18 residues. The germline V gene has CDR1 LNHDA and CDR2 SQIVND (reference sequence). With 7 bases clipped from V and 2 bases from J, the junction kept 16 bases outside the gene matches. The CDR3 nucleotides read TGTGCCAGTAATAGTATCCCGGGACAGGGGCAAGAGAACTATGGCTACACCTTC. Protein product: CASNSIPGQGQENYGYTF. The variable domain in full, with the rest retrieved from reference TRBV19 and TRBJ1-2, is DGGITQSPKYLFRKEGQNVTLSCEQNLNHDAMYWYRQDPGQGLRLIYYSQIVNDFQKGDIAEGYSVSREKKESFPLTVTSAQKNPTAFYLCASNSIPGQGQENYGYTFGSGTRLTVV.

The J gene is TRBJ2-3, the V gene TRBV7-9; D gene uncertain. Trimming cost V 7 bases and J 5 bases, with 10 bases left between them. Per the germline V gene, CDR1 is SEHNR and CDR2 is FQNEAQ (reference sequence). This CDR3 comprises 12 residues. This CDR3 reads CASKGPRDTQYF. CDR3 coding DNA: TGTGCCAGCAAGGGTCCAAGAGATACGCAGTATTTT.